This is a list of T cell receptor beta chains from one sample in a study of technical replicates of blood from a handful of donors. Clones were read by immunoSEQ multiplex PCR, and TCRdb kept only the in-frame ones, dropping some. The sample has around 85,000 clones, around 94% seen once; the top ten hold 0.25% to 0.3%. Source material: T cells isolated from PBMCs. These receptors were taken from a human donor in good health. Each CDR3 is given with its conserved first and last residue. Fields, in order: CDR3 protein, CDR3 DNA, clone size, V gene, D gene, J gene. The D gene is left open where the match is weak. Rows may omit the clone size; those that give it use once, few, many or a size class.

CDR3 protein: CASSLRGEAFF; CDR3 DNA: TGCGCCAGCAGCTTGAGGGGTGAAGCTTTCTTT; clone size: NA; V gene: TRBV5-1; D gene: NA; J gene: TRBJ1-1
CDR3 protein: CASSLERSSYNEQFF; CDR3 DNA: TGTGCCAGCAGCTTAGAACGGAGTAGTTACAATGAGCAGTTCTTC; clone size: NA; V gene: TRBV11-2; D gene: NA; J gene: TRBJ2-1
CDR3 protein: CASSIVGTGVNTEAFF; CDR3 DNA: TGTGCCAGTAGTATAGTCGGGACAGGGGTTAACACTGAAGCTTTCTTT; clone size: NA; V gene: TRBV19; D gene: TRBD1; J gene: TRBJ1-1
CDR3 protein: CVRSLPVYRGRSSPVGYQPQHF; CDR3 DNA: TGTGTCAGAAGCTTACCTGTTTACAGGGGGCGTTCGTCACCCGTCGGGTATCAGCCCCAGCATTTT; clone size: NA; V gene: TRBV7-5; D gene: NA; J gene: TRBJ1-5
CDR3 protein: CASSSWGQRENTEAFF; CDR3 DNA: TGTGCCAGCAGCTCGTGGGGACAGCGAGAGAACACTGAAGCTTTCTTT; clone size: once; V gene: TRBV7-9; D gene: TRBD1; J gene: TRBJ1-1
CDR3 protein: CASSRPGLPNEKLFF; CDR3 DNA: TGTGCCAGCAGCCGTCCGGGATTACCTAATGAAAAACTGTTTTTT; clone size: once; V gene: TRBV5-5; D gene: NA; J gene: TRBJ1-4
CDR3 protein: CASSRTVYTGELFF; CDR3 DNA: TGTGCCAGCAGTCGGACAGTTTACACCGGGGAGCTGTTTTTT; clone size: NA; V gene: TRBV6-4; D gene: NA; J gene: TRBJ2-2
CDR3 protein: CASGEGVTEAFF; CDR3 DNA: TGTGCCAGCGGGGAGGGAGTCACTGAAGCTTTCTTT; clone size: NA; V gene: TRBV28; D gene: NA; J gene: TRBJ1-1
CDR3 protein: CASSLGQGFTDTQYF; CDR3 DNA: TGCGCCAGCAGCCTGGGACAGGGGTTCACAGATACGCAGTATTTT; clone size: NA; V gene: TRBV5-1; D gene: TRBD1; J gene: TRBJ2-3
CDR3 protein: CASSPIAGAYEQYF; CDR3 DNA: TGTGCCAGCAGCCCTATAGCGGGAGCCTACGAGCAGTACTTC; clone size: NA; V gene: TRBV7-2; D gene: TRBD2; J gene: TRBJ2-7
CDR3 protein: CASSTRANRDEQFF; CDR3 DNA: TGTGCCAGCAGCACAAGGGCCAACAGGGATGAGCAGTTCTTC; clone size: once; V gene: TRBV7-8; D gene: NA; J gene: TRBJ2-1
CDR3 protein: CAIRGSAEAYEQYF; CDR3 DNA: TGTGCCATCAGGGGTTCAGCGGAGGCCTACGAGCAGTACTTC; clone size: NA; V gene: TRBV10-3; D gene: NA; J gene: TRBJ2-7
CDR3 protein: CATQDRVNTGELFF; CDR3 DNA: TGTGCCACCCAGGACAGGGTTAACACCGGGGAGCTGTTTTTT; clone size: NA; V gene: TRBV15; D gene: TRBD1; J gene: TRBJ2-2
CDR3 protein: CASSLDGGNQETQYF; CDR3 DNA: TGCGCCAGCAGCTTGGATGGCGGGAACCAAGAGACCCAGTACTTC; clone size: NA; V gene: TRBV5-1; D gene: NA; J gene: TRBJ2-5
CDR3 protein: CATDVPSDTEAFF; CDR3 DNA: TGTGCCACCGACGTACCGAGCGACACTGAAGCTTTCTTT; clone size: NA; V gene: TRBV28; D gene: NA; J gene: TRBJ1-1
CDR3 protein: CASSQDPARNNEQFF; CDR3 DNA: TGCGCCAGCAGCCAAGATCCGGCGCGGAACAATGAGCAGTTCTTC; clone size: NA; V gene: TRBV4-1; D gene: NA; J gene: TRBJ2-1
CDR3 protein: CSAYSGTFYF; CDR3 DNA: TGCAGTGCTTACTCCGGGACTTTTTACTTC; clone size: NA; V gene: TRBV20-1; D gene: NA; J gene: TRBJ2-5
CDR3 protein: CAWSVRGDQPQHF; CDR3 DNA: TGTGCCTGGAGTGTACGGGGGGATCAGCCCCAGCATTTT; clone size: NA; V gene: TRBV30; D gene: NA; J gene: TRBJ1-5
CDR3 protein: CASSLSGRNTGELFF; CDR3 DNA: TGTGCCAGCAGTTTATCCGGGAGGAACACCGGGGAGCTGTTTTTT; clone size: once; V gene: TRBV27; D gene: NA; J gene: TRBJ2-2
CDR3 protein: CASSEGGREIYNEQFF; CDR3 DNA: TGTGCCAGCAGTGAAGGTGGGCGGGAGATCTACAATGAGCAGTTCTTC; clone size: NA; V gene: TRBV2; D gene: TRBD2; J gene: TRBJ2-1
CDR3 protein: CASSVDRRIKAEAFF; CDR3 DNA: TGTGCCAGCAGTGTGGATCGGAGGATCAAGGCTGAAGCTTTCTTT; clone size: NA; V gene: TRBV2; D gene: NA; J gene: TRBJ1-1
CDR3 protein: CASSLEGANSPLHF; CDR3 DNA: TGTGCCAGCAGCTTAGAGGGGGCAAATTCACCCCTCCACTTT; clone size: NA; V gene: TRBV7-3; D gene: TRBD1; J gene: TRBJ1-6
CDR3 protein: CASSSSGVRGEQFF; CDR3 DNA: TGTGCCAGCAGCTCTTCGGGTGTCAGGGGTGAGCAGTTCTTC; clone size: NA; V gene: TRBV7-9; D gene: NA; J gene: TRBJ2-1
CDR3 protein: CASSPIGGLKTQYF; CDR3 DNA: TGCGCCAGCAGCCCCATCGGGGGGCTTAAGACCCAGTACTTC; clone size: few; V gene: TRBV4-1; D gene: NA; J gene: TRBJ2-5
CDR3 protein: CASSGRVGANVLTF; CDR3 DNA: TGCGCCAGCAGCGGCAGGGTTGGGGCCAACGTCCTGACTTTC; clone size: NA; V gene: TRBV5-1; D gene: NA; J gene: TRBJ2-6
CDR3 protein: CASSSGLAGQTDTQYF; CDR3 DNA: TGTGCCAGCAGCTCCGGACTAGCGGGGCAAACAGATACGCAGTATTTT; clone size: NA; V gene: TRBV4-2; D gene: TRBD2; J gene: TRBJ2-3
CDR3 protein: CASSARDNTEAFF; CDR3 DNA: TGTGCCAGCAGTGCCCGGGATAACACTGAAGCTTTCTTT; clone size: NA; V gene: TRBV6-1; D gene: NA; J gene: TRBJ1-1
CDR3 protein: CASSEGGIYGNGVEQYF; CDR3 DNA: TGTGCCAGCAGTGAAGGGGGTATATACGGGAACGGGGTCGAGCAGTACTTC; clone size: NA; V gene: TRBV2; D gene: NA; J gene: TRBJ2-7
CDR3 protein: CASSPVTGGYNQPQHF; CDR3 DNA: TGTGCCAGCTCACCAGTGACAGGGGGCTATAATCAGCCCCAGCATTTT; clone size: NA; V gene: TRBV18; D gene: TRBD1; J gene: TRBJ1-5
CDR3 protein: CASGWRLASNNEQFF; CDR3 DNA: TGTGCTAGTGGTTGGAGACTAGCGTCGAACAATGAGCAGTTCTTC; clone size: NA; V gene: TRBV12-5; D gene: TRBD2; J gene: TRBJ2-1
CDR3 protein: CAGEREGGKNIQYF; CDR3 DNA: TGTGCCGGGGAGCGGGAGGGTGGCAAAAACATTCAGTACTTC; clone size: NA; V gene: TRBV30; D gene: TRBD2; J gene: TRBJ2-4
CDR3 protein: CASSLEENTEAFF; CDR3 DNA: TGTGCCAGCAGCTTAGAGGAGAACACTGAAGCTTTCTTT; clone size: NA; V gene: TRBV7-3; D gene: NA; J gene: TRBJ1-1